This passage covers 3 T cell receptor beta chains from one sample sequenced in a study of blood T cell repertoires in COVID-19. Clones were sequenced by immunoSEQ multiplex PCR, and TCRdb holds only the in-frame ones, with some missing. This sample has about 110,000 clones, with about 88% found just once. The sequencing sample was made of peripheral blood. The receptors here all came from a human donor in a cohort sampled during active COVID-19.

The chain recombines TRBV11-2 with TRBJ2-7; 16 bases match TRBD2. CDR1 is SGHAT, CDR2 FQNNGV, per germline. V dropped 4 bases and J dropped 5; count of bases not matched to a gene: 8. This CDR3 is built from 17 residues. The CDR3 spells CASSSPGLAGGRDEQYF. The CDR3 nucleotides read TGTGCCAGCAGCTCCCCGGGACTAGCGGGAGGGCGGGACGAGCAGTACTTC.

The genes are TRBV3-1 (or the pseudogene TRBV3-2) and TRBJ1-5; the D gene is possibly TRBD1 (5 bases). This CDR3 is 13 amino acids long. The V end was cut by 1 base, the J end by 11 bases, with 12 bases between. CDR1 and CDR2 (germline): LGHDT, YNNKEL (reference sequence). The CDR3 DNA reads TGTGCCAGCAGCCAAGCAACCGGGGGAGCCCAGCATTTT. This gives the protein CASSQATGGAQHF.

V is TRBV7-9 and J is TRBJ2-2, with 14 bases matching TRBD2. The CDR3 sequence is 17 residues long. V lost 4 bases, J lost 1 base, and 2 bases stayed unmatched. The germline V gene has CDR1 SEHNR and CDR2 FQNEAQ (reference sequence). Here the CDR3 DNA reads TGTGCCAGCAGCTATGGGACTAGCGGGAGGAACACCGGGGAGCTGTTTTTT. It encodes CASSYGTSGRNTGELFF.